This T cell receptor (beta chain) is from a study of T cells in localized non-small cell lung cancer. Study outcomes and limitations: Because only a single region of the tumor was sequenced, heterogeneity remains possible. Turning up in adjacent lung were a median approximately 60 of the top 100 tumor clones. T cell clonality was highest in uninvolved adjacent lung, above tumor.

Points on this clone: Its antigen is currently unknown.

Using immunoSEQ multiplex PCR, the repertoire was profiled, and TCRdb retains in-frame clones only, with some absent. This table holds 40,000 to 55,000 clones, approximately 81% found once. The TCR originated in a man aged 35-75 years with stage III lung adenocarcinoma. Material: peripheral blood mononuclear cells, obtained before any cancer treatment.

CDR3 nucleotide sequence: TGCGCCAGCAGTGAGACGGGAAATCAGCCCCAGCATTTT. Amino acid sequence: CASSETGNQPQHF. The chain is built from TRBV10-2 and TRBJ1-5, with unresolved D. Trimming left V 2 bases short and J 4 bases short, with 6 bases between. Per the germline V gene, CDR1 is WSHSY and CDR2 is SAAADI. The CDR3 has 13 residues.